The source of this TCR beta chain is a study of metastatic and nonmetastatic thyroid tumors. Across the study: Thyroid patients, malignant and benign, had repertoires compared across blood and tumor or nodule tissue.

This clone was observed at least ten times. V lost 3 bases to trimming and J lost 7 bases, with 15 bases between them. The CDR3 contains 14 residues. Germline V gene data show CDR1 as LNHDA and CDR2 as SQIVND (reference sequence). TCRdb re-called the PCR reads through MiXCR. The table records roughly 30,000 clones, approximately 20% of them present only once. Every patient was untreated before thyroid surgery. This TCR derives from a female donor with papillary thyroid cancer or a benign thyroid nodule (not recorded which). Some clones in this sample may be carry-over from other donors' samples. Sequenced input: blood. The J gene is TRBJ1-1, the V gene TRBV19, with D tentatively TRBD1 (6 bases). The CDR3 DNA reads TGTGCCAGTAGTATTCGGGACACCGGGGGTGAAGCTTTCTTT. Protein product: CASSIRDTGGEAFF.